This T cell receptor beta chain was retrieved from a study of blood T cell repertoires in COVID-19. Study-wide context: Acute and convalescent COVID-19 samples came from the United States, Italy and Spain. PBMCs, B-cell-depleted T cells, or T cells were the source of the cDNA or gDNA that made up the material.

In the original processing: Amplification of reference gene primers provided the estimated nucleated cell counts. Sequencing used immunoSEQ multiplex PCR; TCRdb keeps in-frame clones, though not all of them. V and J calls and clone size come straight from that table; D and trimming were deduced from the DNA. The sample has 130,000 to 150,000 clones; about four fifths are singletons. The V end lost 0 bases, the J end lost 5 bases, and 8 bases lay between the germline ends. The CDR3 is 13 amino acids. Germline CDR1 and CDR2: SGHVS and FNYEAQ. This sequence was found in a man aged 70-80 years who had recovered from COVID-19. The V and J genes are TRBV7-6 and TRBJ2-7, with unresolved D. The sample was peripheral blood. CDR3 region: CASSLAIDDEQYF. DNA of the CDR3: TGTGCCAGCAGCTTAGCAATAGATGACGAGCAGTACTTC.